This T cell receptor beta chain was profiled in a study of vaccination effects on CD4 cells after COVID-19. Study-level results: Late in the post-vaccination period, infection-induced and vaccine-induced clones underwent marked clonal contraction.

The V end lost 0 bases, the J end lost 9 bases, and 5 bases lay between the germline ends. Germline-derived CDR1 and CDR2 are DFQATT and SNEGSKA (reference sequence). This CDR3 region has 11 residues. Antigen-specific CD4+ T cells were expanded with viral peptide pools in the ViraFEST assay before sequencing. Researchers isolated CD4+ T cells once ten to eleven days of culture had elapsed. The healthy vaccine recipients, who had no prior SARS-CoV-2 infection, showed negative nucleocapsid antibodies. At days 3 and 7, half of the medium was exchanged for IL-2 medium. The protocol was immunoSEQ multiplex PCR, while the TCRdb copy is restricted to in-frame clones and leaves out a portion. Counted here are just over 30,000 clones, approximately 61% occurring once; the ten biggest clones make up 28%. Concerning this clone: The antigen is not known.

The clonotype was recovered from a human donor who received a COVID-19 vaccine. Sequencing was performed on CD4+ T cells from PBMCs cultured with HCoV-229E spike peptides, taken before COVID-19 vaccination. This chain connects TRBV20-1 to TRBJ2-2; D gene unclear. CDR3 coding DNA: TGCAGTGCTAGAGATCCCCGGGAGCTGTTTTTT. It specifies CSARDPRELFF.